This T cell receptor (beta chain) originates from a study of cytomegalovirus exposure and HLA in healthy donors. Study-wide results and caveats: Per published accounts, TCR beta sequences correctly predicted the HLA-A and HLA-B alleles of most subjects. TRBV6-2, TRBV6-3 and some other V segments were excluded as indistinguishable. Three chains tied to CMV proved CMV antigen-specific in vitro.

Comments on this clone: The antigen is undetermined.

Vbeta (60) and Jbeta (13) primers were used in the PCR. Profiling relied on immunoSEQ multiplex PCR, and the TCRdb table lists in-frame clones only, not all of them. The repertoire holds roughly 73,000 clones, with roughly 70% as singletons. The germline gives CDR1 MRHNA, CDR2 SNTAGT. The CDR3 covers 14 residues. The V and J ends lost 0 bases and 1 base respectively, with 6 bases between them. J is TRBJ1-1 and V is TRBV6-4; D is ambiguous. The sequence was obtained from a man in his 70s in good health and CMV-seronegative. Sequencing input: PBMCs. CDR3 residues: CASSDSNRNTEAFF. Written as DNA, the CDR3 is TGTGCCAGCAGTGACTCCAACAGGAACACTGAAGCTTTCTTT.